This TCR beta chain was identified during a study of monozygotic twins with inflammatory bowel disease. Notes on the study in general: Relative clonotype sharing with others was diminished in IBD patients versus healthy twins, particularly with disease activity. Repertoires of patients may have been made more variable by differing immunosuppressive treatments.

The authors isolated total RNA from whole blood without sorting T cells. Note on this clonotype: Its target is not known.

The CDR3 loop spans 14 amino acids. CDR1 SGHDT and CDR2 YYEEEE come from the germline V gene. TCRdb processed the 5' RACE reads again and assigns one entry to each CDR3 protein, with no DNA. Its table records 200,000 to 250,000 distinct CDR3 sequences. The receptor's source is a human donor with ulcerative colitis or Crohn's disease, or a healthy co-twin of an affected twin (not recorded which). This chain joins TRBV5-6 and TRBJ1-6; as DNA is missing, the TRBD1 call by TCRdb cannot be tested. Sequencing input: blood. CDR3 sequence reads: CASSLGTGGSPLHF.